Listed below are T cell receptor beta chains from one sample, sequenced in a study of control samples from healthy donors and cancer patients. The protocol was immunoSEQ multiplex PCR, while the TCRdb copy is restricted to in-frame clones and leaves out a portion. Of over 90,000 clones detected, approximately 90% appear once; the ten largest clones hold approximately 19%. Source material: PBMCs. These receptors were obtained from a man between 60 and 75 years old with lung cancer. The CDR3 runs from the conserved cysteine through the conserved F or W. The order of the fields is V gene, J gene, D gene, CDR3 length, clone size, CDR3 protein, CDR3 DNA. The D gene is left open where the match is weak. Clone size is not always given. Where it is, it says once, few, many or a class for expanded clones.

v_gene: TRBV9; j_gene: TRBJ2-5; d_gene: .; len: 14; abundance: .; CDR3aa: CASSYNSEGETQYF; CDR3nt: TGTGCCAGCAGCTATAACTCGGAGGGGGAGACCCAGTACTTC
v_gene: TRBV3-1/TRBV3-2; j_gene: TRBJ1-1; d_gene: TRBD1; len: 14; abundance: .; CDR3aa: CASSQRQGDTEAFF; CDR3nt: TGTGCCAGCAGCCAACGACAGGGGGACACTGAAGCTTTCTTT
v_gene: TRBV7-9; j_gene: TRBJ1-4; d_gene: .; len: 15; abundance: .; CDR3aa: CASSVGDLSNEKLFF; CDR3nt: TGTGCCAGCAGCGTTGGGGACCTAAGTAATGAAAAACTGTTTTTT
v_gene: TRBV7-9; j_gene: TRBJ1-1; d_gene: .; len: 12; abundance: .; CDR3aa: CASSLTGREAFF; CDR3nt: TGTGCCAGCAGCTTAACGGGGCGGGAAGCTTTCTTT
v_gene: TRBV24-1; j_gene: TRBJ2-2; d_gene: TRBD2; len: 16; abundance: .; CDR3aa: CATSDPSSGGTGELFF; CDR3nt: TGTGCCACCAGTGACCCCAGTAGCGGGGGGACCGGGGAGCTGTTTTTT
v_gene: TRBV19; j_gene: TRBJ1-5; d_gene: .; len: 14; abundance: .; CDR3aa: CASSINSQNQPQHF; CDR3nt: TGTGCCAGTAGTATCAACAGCCAAAATCAGCCCCAGCATTTT
v_gene: TRBV19; j_gene: TRBJ1-1; d_gene: TRBD1; len: 15; abundance: .; CDR3aa: CASSTWTGGGTEAFF; CDR3nt: TGTGCCAGTAGTACCTGGACAGGGGGCGGCACTGAAGCTTTCTTT
v_gene: TRBV5-4; j_gene: TRBJ1-2; d_gene: .; len: 14; abundance: once; CDR3aa: CASSAEVGGYGYTF; CDR3nt: TGTGCCAGCAGCGCCGAGGTAGGGGGCTATGGCTACACCTTC
v_gene: TRBV18; j_gene: TRBJ2-2; d_gene: .; len: 11; abundance: .; CDR3aa: CASSQGRNGFF; CDR3nt: TGTGCCAGCTCACAAGGACGGAACGGGTTTTTT
v_gene: TRBV12-5; j_gene: TRBJ1-5; d_gene: .; len: 15; abundance: .; CDR3aa: CASGLGGALGEPQHF; CDR3nt: TGTGCTAGTGGTTTGGGGGGAGCTCTGGGAGAGCCCCAGCATTTT
v_gene: TRBV7-2; j_gene: TRBJ2-1; d_gene: .; len: 13; abundance: .; CDR3aa: CASSFVGGGEQFF; CDR3nt: TGTGCCAGCAGCTTTGTGGGGGGTGGTGAGCAGTTCTTC
v_gene: TRBV6-6; j_gene: TRBJ1-4; d_gene: .; len: 16; abundance: .; CDR3aa: CASSRPRRTTNEKLFF; CDR3nt: TGTGCCAGCAGTCGCCCCCGACGGACAACTAATGAAAAACTGTTTTTT
v_gene: TRBV9; j_gene: TRBJ2-3; d_gene: .; len: 15; abundance: .; CDR3aa: CASSVEWDSVGTQYF; CDR3nt: TGTGCCAGCAGCGTAGAATGGGATAGCGTGGGTACGCAGTATTTT
v_gene: TRBV6-2/TRBV6-3; j_gene: TRBJ1-2; d_gene: TRBD1; len: 17; abundance: .; CDR3aa: CASSLRLTGGADYGYTF; CDR3nt: TGTGCCAGCAGCCTTCGGCTGACAGGGGGCGCGGACTATGGCTACACCTTC
v_gene: TRBV5-4; j_gene: TRBJ1-2; d_gene: .; len: 14; abundance: .; CDR3aa: CASSLSLSPEGYTF; CDR3nt: TGTGCCAGCAGCCTTTCTTTGTCGCCTGAAGGCTACACCTTC
v_gene: TRBV7-3; j_gene: TRBJ2-1; d_gene: .; len: 12; abundance: .; CDR3aa: CASSLNTNEQFF; CDR3nt: TGTGCCAGCAGCTTAAACACCAATGAGCAGTTCTTC
v_gene: TRBV10-3; j_gene: TRBJ1-4; d_gene: TRBD1; len: 13; abundance: once; CDR3aa: CAIRDRTNEKLFF; CDR3nt: TGTGCCATTCGGGACAGAACTAATGAAAAACTGTTTTTT